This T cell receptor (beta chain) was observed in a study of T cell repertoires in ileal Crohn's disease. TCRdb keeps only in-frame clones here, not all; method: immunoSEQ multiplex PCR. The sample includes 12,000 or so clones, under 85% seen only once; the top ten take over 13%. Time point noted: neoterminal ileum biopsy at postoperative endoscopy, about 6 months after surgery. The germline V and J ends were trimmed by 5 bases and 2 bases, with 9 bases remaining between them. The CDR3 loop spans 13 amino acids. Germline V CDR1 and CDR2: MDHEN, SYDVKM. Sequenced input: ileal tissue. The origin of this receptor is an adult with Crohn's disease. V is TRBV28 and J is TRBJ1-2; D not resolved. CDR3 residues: CASSPSVNYGYTF. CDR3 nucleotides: TGTGCCAGCAGTCCCTCTGTGAACTATGGCTACACCTTC.